A selection of T cell receptor beta chains follows, all from one sample in a study of beta chain features in type 1 diabetes. Using immunoSEQ multiplex PCR, the repertoire was profiled, and TCRdb retains in-frame clones only, with some absent. Of about 660,000 clones listed, about 14% are singletons. Sequenced: naive CD4+ T cells from blood. The receptors were sampled from a man between 18 and 35 years old with type 1 diabetes. Both conserved end residues are part of each CDR3. A D gene is named only where the DNA matches it firmly. Size is omitted from some rows. Given values are once, few, many or a class for expanded clones.

j_call | clone_size | v_call | d_call | cdr3_nt | cdr3_aa
TRBJ1-2 | NA | TRBV18 | TRBD1 | TGTGCCAGCTCACCAGAACAGGGGGCTTGGTATGGCTACACCTTC | CASSPEQGAWYGYTF
TRBJ2-1 | few | TRBV29-1 | NA | TGCAGCGTTGATAGGGGCACTCTCAATGAGCAGTTCTTC | CSVDRGTLNEQFF
TRBJ2-3 | few | TRBV25-1 | NA | TGTGCCAGCCTTGGATCCACAGATACGCAGTATTTT | CASLGSTDTQYF
TRBJ2-3 | few | TRBV18 | TRBD1 | TGTGCCAGCTCGTCAACAGGGGGTGGTTCAGATACGCAGTATTTT | CASSSTGGGSDTQYF
TRBJ2-3 | NA | TRBV5-1 | NA | TGCGCCAGCAACCAACGGGCTCCCGGAGATACGCAGTATTTT | CASNQRAPGDTQYF
TRBJ2-7 | few | TRBV7-9 | TRBD1 | TGTGCCAGCAGTCCGGGGACAGGTTCGCGAGAGCAGTACTTC | CASSPGTGSREQYF
TRBJ2-5 | few | TRBV21-1 | NA | TGTGCCAGCTCCCCGGGACCCTGGACCCAGTACTTC | CASSPGPWTQYF
TRBJ1-4 | NA | TRBV29-1 | TRBD1 | TGCAGCGTCTCGACAGGGGGGGATGAAAAACTGTTTTTT | CSVSTGGDEKLFF
TRBJ2-1 | few | TRBV15 | NA | TGTGCCACCAGTGAATCTAGCGCAGAGGTACGTGTTGAGCAGTTCTTC | CATSESSAEVRVEQFF
TRBJ1-4 | NA | TRBV30 | TRBD1 | TGTGCCTGCTCATACCGGGACAGGGGATTCTTT | CACSYRDRGFF
TRBJ2-5 | NA | TRBV7-9 | NA | TGTGCCAGCAGCTTGCGAGGCCTTCAAGAGACCCAGTACTTC | CASSLRGLQETQYF
TRBJ2-1 | few | TRBV2 | NA | TGTGCCAGCACTAGCGAGACCTACAATGAGCAGTTCTTC | CASTSETYNEQFF
TRBJ1-5 | NA | TRBV2 | NA | TGTGCCAGCAACGAGGCAGGGAGCAATCAGCCCCAGCATTTT | CASNEAGSNQPQHF
TRBJ2-5 | NA | TRBV6-5 | NA | TGTGCCAGCAGTACGGGGATTCAAGAGACCCAGTACTTC | CASSTGIQETQYF
TRBJ2-1 | few | TRBV6-5 | NA | TGTGCCACCAGCCCGGGCCCCTACAATGAGCAGTTCTTC | CATSPGPYNEQFF
TRBJ2-1 | few | TRBV30 | NA | TGTGCCTGGAGTACCAACAATGAGCAGTTCTTC | CAWSTNNEQFF
TRBJ1-2 | NA | TRBV20-1 | NA | TGCAGTGCCCGGAACATCTATGGCTACACCTTC | CSARNIYGYTF
TRBJ2-7 | NA | TRBV13 | NA | TGTGCCAGCAGCTTACGGGAGAGCCACGAGCAGTACTTC | CASSLRESHEQYF
TRBJ1-2 | few | TRBV6-5 | TRBD1 | TGTGCCAGCAGTATCGGGACAGGCAACTATGGCTACACCTTC | CASSIGTGNYGYTF
TRBJ2-1 | NA | TRBV11-3 | NA | TGTGCCAGCAGCTTACTCACTAGTGTCAAATACAATGAGCAGTTCTTC | CASSLLTSVKYNEQFF
TRBJ1-2 | few | TRBV4-2 | NA | TGTGCCAGCAGCCAAGGTACCTCCTATGGCTACACCTTC | CASSQGTSYGYTF
TRBJ2-3 | few | TRBV5-4 | NA | TGTGCCAGCAGCTTGGCGGGGACTAGCACAGATACGCAGTATTTT | CASSLAGTSTDTQYF
TRBJ1-5 | NA | TRBV2 | NA | TGTGCCAGCCGGGTCCAGTTCAATCAGCCCCAGCATTTT | CASRVQFNQPQHF
TRBJ2-3 | NA | TRBV4-1 | NA | TGCGCCAGCAGCCAAGACGGCTCCGGCACAGATACGCAGTATTTT | CASSQDGSGTDTQYF
TRBJ1-1 | NA | TRBV30 | NA | TGTGCCTTCCCCGGTCGGGGTCGGAACACTGAAGCTTTCTTT | CAFPGRGRNTEAFF
TRBJ1-1 | NA | TRBV15 | TRBD1 | TGTGCCACCAAACGACAGGGATCGAACACTGAAGCTTTCTTT | CATKRQGSNTEAFF